A selection of T cell receptor beta chains follows, all from one sample in a study of beta chain features in type 1 diabetes. Clones were sequenced by immunoSEQ multiplex PCR, and TCRdb holds only the in-frame ones, with some missing. The sample includes under 900,000 clones, roughly a sixth of them seen just once. Sequencing was done on a sample of naive CD4+ T cells from blood. The receptors come from a young woman in good health. Both conserved end residues are part of each CDR3. The D gene is left open where the match is weak. Part of the rows lack a size; the others show once, few, many or a class for expanded clones.

TRBJ1-4	NA	few	TRBV5-4	CASSHQGLATNEKLFF
TRBJ2-1	TRBD1	NA	TRBV5-6	CASSFPGQGSYNEQFF
TRBJ2-7	TRBD2	NA	TRBV4-1	CASSQGGGRYYERYF
TRBJ1-1	NA	once	TRBV6-6	CASSYSVGTEAFF
TRBJ1-1	NA	NA	TRBV5-1	CASSLGTLGEAFF
TRBJ2-2	TRBD2	NA	TRBV10-3	CAISALSGSGSNTGELFF
TRBJ2-2	TRBD2	NA	TRBV9	CASSAGGLANTGELFF
TRBJ1-1	NA	NA	TRBV6-6	CASSYSGHMNTEAFF
TRBJ1-5	NA	NA	TRBV6-6	CASSYRDGNQPQHF
TRBJ2-5	NA	NA	TRBV4-2	CASSQEPGYKETQYF
NA	NA	few	TRBV4-2	CASSQDHGFYEQYF
TRBJ2-7	TRBD2	NA	TRBV6-5	CASSYVGGRARYEQYF
TRBJ2-1	TRBD2	NA	TRBV19	CASSIRGDWREDSYNEQFF
TRBJ2-7	TRBD2	NA	TRBV6-5	CASRTPGGSYEQYF
TRBJ2-1	NA	NA	TRBV15	CATSSGIGTKRYNEQFF
TRBJ1-5	NA	few	TRBV7-2	CASSLESNQPQHF
TRBJ2-7	NA	NA	TRBV6-5	CASSYSSASSYEQYF